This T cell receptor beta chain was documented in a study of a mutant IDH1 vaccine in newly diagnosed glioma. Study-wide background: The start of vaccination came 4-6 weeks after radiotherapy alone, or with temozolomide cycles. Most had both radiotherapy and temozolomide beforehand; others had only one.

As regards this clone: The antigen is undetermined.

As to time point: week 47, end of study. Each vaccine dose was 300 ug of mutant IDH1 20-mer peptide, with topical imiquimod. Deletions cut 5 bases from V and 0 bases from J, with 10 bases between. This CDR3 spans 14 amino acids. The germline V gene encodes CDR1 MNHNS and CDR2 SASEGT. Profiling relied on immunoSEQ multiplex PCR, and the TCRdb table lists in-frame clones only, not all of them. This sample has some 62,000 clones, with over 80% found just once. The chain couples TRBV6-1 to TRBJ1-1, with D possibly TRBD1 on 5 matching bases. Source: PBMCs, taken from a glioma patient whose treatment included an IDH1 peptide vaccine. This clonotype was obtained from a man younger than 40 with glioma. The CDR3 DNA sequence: TGTGCCAGCAGTCGCGGACACTTGAACACTGAAGCTTTCTTT. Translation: CASSRGHLNTEAFF.